The clone carrying this T cell receptor (beta chain) was observed a few times. Its antigen is still unknown. The time point is: newly diagnosed GD, antithyroid drugs for less than 3 months. The TCR library was prepared using RNA isolated from PBMCs. This specimen belongs to a study of regulatory T cells in long-lasting Graves disease. Study-level points and caveats: Exclusively peripheral blood, rather than thyroid tissue, was studied. Lower TCR diversity was seen in persistent Graves' patients than in newly diagnosed ones.

V was pared by 8 bases and J by 6 bases, with 13 bases between. CDR1 is ENHRY, CDR2 SYGVKD, per germline. The CDR3 extends over 12 amino acids. The authors built TCR beta libraries using iRepertoire HTBI primers and Arm-PCR of CDR3 regions. TCRdb re-called the multiplex PCR reads through MiXCR, storing one row per CDR3 protein. Here the sample spans some 400,000 distinct CDR3 sequences, about 15% being singletons. The sample also formed part of further work on T cells in Graves' hyperthyroidism and ophthalmopathy. As that study records: Most clonotypes expanded in thyroid above 0.001 were likewise present in blood.

This TCR was sampled from a woman under 40 with Graves disease. The rearrangement joins TRBV10-3 to TRBJ2-5, with TRBD2 as a possible D gene (7 bases). The sample here was peripheral blood mononuclear cells (PBMCs), taken at new diagnosis, from a patient treated with antithyroid drugs. Written as DNA, the CDR3 is TGTGCCATCGGGAGGGGGGACCAGACCCAGTACTTC. Translating gives CAIGRGDQTQYF.